This record concerns one T cell receptor beta chain sequence. Antigen specificity is unknown. Regarding treatment: approximately nine-day PBMC culture with coronavirus spike peptide pools or control peptides (ViraFEST assay). The data were taken from a study of vaccination and CD4 T cells after COVID-19. Study-level information: Overlapping spike peptides served as the stimulus for the cells. These peptides came from SARS-CoV-2 and from the common cold coronaviruses HCoV-NL63, HCoV-OC43 and HCoV-229E. Each of the control cultures got a CEFX pool, an HIV-1 Nef pool, or no peptide. General study points: Convalescent patients had 304 of 307 vaccine-specific clones showing spike mono-reactivity.

The Oncomine TCR Beta short-read assay generated sequence data from the DNA of cultured CD4+ T cells. Each CDR3 protein is one row after TCRdb ran MiXCR on the PCR reads. The sample contains under 20,000 distinct CDR3 sequences, around 40% of which appear only once. The CDR3 contains 15 residues. Unmatched junction bases numbered 0, after V lost 0 bases and J lost 3 bases. The germline V gene encodes CDR1 MRHNA and CDR2 SNTAGT. The rearrangement uses TRBV6-4 and TRBJ2-2, with 8 bases identical to TRBD2. Specimen: cultured CD4+ T cells from blood. This TCR was sampled from a human donor with COVID-19. CDR3 protein: CASSDSSGDTGELFF. The CDR3 bases are TGTGCCAGCAGTGACTCTAGCGGGGACACCGGGGAGCTGTTTTTT.